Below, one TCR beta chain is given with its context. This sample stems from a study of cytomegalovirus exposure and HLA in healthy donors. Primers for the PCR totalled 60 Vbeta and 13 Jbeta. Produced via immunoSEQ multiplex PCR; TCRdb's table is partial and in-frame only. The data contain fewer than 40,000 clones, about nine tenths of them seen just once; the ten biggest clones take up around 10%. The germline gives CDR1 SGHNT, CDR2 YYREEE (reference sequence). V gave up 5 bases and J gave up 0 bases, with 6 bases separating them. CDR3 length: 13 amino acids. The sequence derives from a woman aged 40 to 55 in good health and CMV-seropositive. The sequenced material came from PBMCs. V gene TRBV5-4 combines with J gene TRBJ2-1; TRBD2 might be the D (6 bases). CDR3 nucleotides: TGTGCCAGCAGGGGGGGCTCCTACAATGAGCAGTTCTTC. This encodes CASRGGSYNEQFF.